These 2 T cell receptor beta chains originate from one sample sequenced in a study of post-analysis software for immune sequencing data. Unique molecular identifiers were present in the TCR beta cDNA libraries. One entry per CDR3 protein, called by TCRdb with MiXCR from the PCR reads. The data contain around 150,000 distinct CDR3 sequences, roughly 34% of them singletons. This specimen consisted of blood, obtained after autologous hematopoietic stem cell transplantation. These TCRs come from a girl aged 10 to 17 with multiple sclerosis.

The chain carries TRBV30 and TRBJ2-7; the D call may be TRBD1 or TRBD2 (5 bases each). Germline values: CDR1 GTSNPN, CDR2 SVGIG (reference sequence). The CDR3 runs to 14 residues. V gave up 3 bases and J gave up 7 bases, with 19 bases separating them. CDR3 nucleotides: TGTGCCTGGAGGGGGATGGGACGCACTCTAGAGCAGTACTTC. Translating gives CAWRGMGRTLEQYF. Drawing the rest from reference TRBV30 and TRBJ2-7, the complete variable domain is SQTIHQWPATLVQPVGSPLSLECTVEGTSNPNLYWYRQAAGRGLQLLFYSVGIGQISSEVPQNLSASRPQDRQFILSSKKLLLSDSGFYLCAWRGMGRTLEQYFGPGTRLTVT.

Remarks on this clonotype: A much larger clone differs from this one at a single base, so this may be a read error. The chain combines TRBV6-1 with TRBJ2-1; D is unclear. CDR1 and CDR2 (germline): MNHNS, SASEGT. The CDR3 contains 13 residues. For the CDR3, the DNA is TGTGCCAGCAGTGAAGCAGAGATCAATGAGCGGTTCTTC. This translates into CASSEAEINERFF.